Below are 10 T cell receptor beta chains sequenced from a single sample in a study of metastatic and nonmetastatic thyroid tumors. TCRdb re-called the PCR reads through MiXCR. Of 25,000 to 30,000 clones listed, around 16% are singletons. No patient had received any treatment before thyroid surgery. Material: blood. Receptors originate from a male donor with papillary thyroid cancer or a benign thyroid nodule (not recorded which). Some clones in this sample may be carry-over from other donors' samples.

This clone was seen repeatedly, ten times or more. Other DNA sequences within the sample encode an identical CDR3. The chain recombines TRBV2 with TRBJ1-2; possible D gene TRBD1, 6 bases. CDR3 length: 14 amino acids. Germline CDR1 SNHLY, CDR2 FYNNEI. The V and J ends lost 4 bases and 8 bases respectively, with 17 bases between them. DNA of the CDR3: TGTGCCAGCAGTGTCGAATCGGGGGCGCAGGGCTACACCTTC. It specifies CASSVESGAQGYTF.

This clone came up many times. The sample holds other DNA sequences that translate to the same CDR3. The CDR3 here is CASSQGGVEVGQPQHF. CDR3 DNA sequence: TGTGCCAGCAGCCAAGGTGGGGTGGAGGTGGGTCAGCCCCAGCATTTT. J is TRBJ1-5 and V is TRBV3-1, with unresolved D. The V and J ends lost 1 base and 6 bases respectively, with 16 bases between them. CDR3 length: 16 amino acids. Looked up from germline, CDR1 is LGHDT and CDR2 is YNNKEL (reference sequence).

The chain is built from TRBV30 and TRBJ2-7; maybe TRBD2 (6 bases). Germline V gene sequence: CDR1 GTSNPN, CDR2 SVGIG (reference sequence). The CDR3 extends over 16 amino acids. V gave up 0 bases and J gave up 2 bases, with 17 bases separating them. This CDR3 reads CAWSVGTGVSAYEQYF. CDR3 DNA: TGTGCCTGGAGTGTAGGGACGGGAGTATCCGCCTACGAGCAGTACTTC.

In this sample, this clone turned up many times. The genes are TRBV30 and TRBJ1-3; D is undetermined. Trimming removed 0 bases at V and 2 bases at J, with 11 bases between. CDR1 and CDR2 from the germline V gene are GTSNPN and SVGIG (reference sequence). This CDR3 has 15 residues. In DNA, the CDR3 is TGTGCCTGGAGTGTACGGTCTCGGCCTGGAAACACCATATATTTT. It specifies CAWSVRSRPGNTIYF.

This clone appeared many times. The J gene is TRBJ1-1, the V gene TRBV20-1, with D maybe TRBD1 (6 bases). The germline CDR1 and CDR2 sequences are DFQATT and SNEGSKA (reference sequence). V dropped 3 bases and J dropped 3 bases, with 11 bases sitting between them. This CDR3 spans 13 amino acids. CDR3 bases: TGCAGTGCTAGGGTCCCAGGGGACACTGAAGCTTTCTTT. The encoded protein is CSARVPGDTEAFF.

This clone was recorded a few times. V is TRBV6-1 and J is TRBJ1-1, with TRBD1 as a possible D gene (5 bases). V was trimmed by 3 bases and J by 1 base, leaving 12 bases between them. This CDR3 spans 15 amino acids. Germline V CDR1 and CDR2: MNHNS, SASEGT. The CDR3 coding sequence is TGTGCCAGCAGTGATATGGGGGTGCCGAACACTGAAGCTTTCTTT. Its protein product is CASSDMGVPNTEAFF.

At least ten counts were recorded for this clone. V and J are TRBV18 and TRBJ1-1; D is undetermined. V lost 3 bases to trimming and J lost 5 bases, with 19 bases between them. CDR3 length equals 16 residues. Germline V gene lookup returns CDR1 KGHSH and CDR2 LQKENI. The CDR3 region has the DNA TGTGCCAGCTCACCGACGAATGGGGTCTTTTTAACTGAAGCTTTCTTT. It yields the protein CASSPTNGVFLTEAFF.

This clone was recorded many times. This chain links TRBV20-1 with TRBJ1-5; maybe TRBD1 (5 bases). Germline assignment: CDR1 DFQATT and CDR2 SNEGSKA (reference sequence). CDR3 length: 14 amino acids. Trimming cost V 6 bases and J 4 bases, with 16 bases left between them. Written as DNA, the CDR3 is TGCAGTGCCGCTCCTACCAGGGAGAATCAGCCCCAGCATTTT. Its translation is CSAAPTRENQPQHF.

Ten or more counts support this clone. The chain has TRBV18 and TRBJ1-1; D gene ambiguous. The germline gives CDR1 KGHSH, CDR2 LQKENI. CDR3 length equals 12 residues. V lost 1 base and J lost 4, with 4 bases in between. CDR3 sequence reads: CASSPQGTEAFF. The CDR3 DNA is TGTGCCAGCTCACCACAGGGCACTGAAGCTTTCTTT.

This clone occurred a few times. This may be a read error: a much more frequent sequence differs by one nucleotide. V is TRBV11-2 and J is TRBJ2-5; D may be TRBD1 (6 bases). With 5 bases removed from V and 5 bases from J, the gap between germline ends came to 18 bases. The CDR3 consists of 15 residues. CDR1 is SGHAT, CDR2 FQNNGV, per germline. The CDR3, as DNA: TGTGCCAGCAGCCGCACAGGGAGCGAGGGCGAGACCCAGTACTTC. Amino acids: CASSRTGSEGETQYF.